A selection of T cell receptor beta chains follows, all from one sample in a study of T cell responses to AZD1222 COVID-19 vaccine. Method: immunoSEQ multiplex PCR; TCRdb's copy keeps in-frame clones and lacks some. Found here are 150,000 to 200,000 clones, around 86% of them singletons; the top ten hold less than 3%. The material was peripheral blood, obtained on day 0 of MenACWY control vaccination. These receptors were taken from an adult in good health. CDR3s leave out the opening cysteine and the closing phenylalanine or tryptophan.

j_call	v_call	cdr3_aa
TRBJ2-7	TRBV7-9	ASSLAAGWVYEQY
TRBJ2-2	TRBV29-1	SHRNVEYRVRGSRNTGELF
TRBJ1-3	TRBV6-2/TRBV6-3	ASSYGGPTIRNTIY
TRBJ2-3	TRBV7-9	ASSQGHSQFYTDTQY
TRBJ2-7	TRBV5-6	ASSYTSGGFYEQY
TRBJ2-1	TRBV24-1	ATSAEGTGIYNEQF
TRBJ2-1	TRBV20-1	SHQRAEQF
TRBJ1-4	TRBV4-3	ASSQAPTGAEKLF
TRBJ2-3	TRBV5-1	ASSNIGGTDTQY
TRBJ1-1	TRBV29-1	SAPGQGLTEAF
TRBJ2-2	TRBV9	ASSVAVSSGELF
TRBJ2-3	TRBV21-1	ASSKVAGGDRHTQY
TRBJ2-7	TRBV19	ASSIREGDEQY
TRBJ2-7	TRBV7-9	ASTKGASPTYEQY
TRBJ2-5	TRBV6-1	ASSEEDTLSWETQY
TRBJ2-7	TRBV19	ASSRARTGLHEQY
TRBJ2-5	TRBV27	ASSGQLAGGQETQY
TRBJ2-7	TRBV9	ASSVEGTPEDEQY
TRBJ2-1	TRBV7-8	ASSYMGVGEQF
TRBJ2-7	TRBV5-5	ASSAPRGVEQY
TRBJ1-5	TRBV6-2/TRBV6-3	ASSLGIGQPQH
TRBJ1-1	TRBV9	ASSPRDNRDTEAF
TRBJ2-1	TRBV14	ASSQLGTHEQF
TRBJ2-3	TRBV19	ASSQLAGGTDTQY
TRBJ1-2	TRBV5-6	ASSLGQRRT
TRBJ2-7	TRBV4-1	ASSQEVGRQGQY
TRBJ1-6	TRBV6-2/TRBV6-3	ASSAPAGGYSAPLH
TRBJ1-2	TRBV29-1	SVTQGASNYGYT
TRBJ2-7	TRBV30	AWSDPGQGVEQY
TRBJ1-1	TRBV3-1/TRBV3-2	ASSLRTRDRGMRTEAF
TRBJ2-7	TRBV28	ASSPGGHEQY
TRBJ2-3	TRBV18	ASSPRARRMGTDTQY
TRBJ2-1	TRBV19	ASISFSRGKEEQF
TRBJ1-4	TRBV18	ASSLTSGFEKLF
TRBJ2-6	TRBV28	ASSLVTGSGANVLT
TRBJ1-2	TRBV18	ASSPLETGRYGYT
TRBJ1-1	TRBV28	ASSSGATMNTEAF
TRBJ2-7	TRBV19	ASSMNPLGEQY
TRBJ1-6	TRBV3-1/TRBV3-2	ASSQDEDRNNSPLH
TRBJ2-1	TRBV15	ATNDAGEPNNEQF
TRBJ1-4	TRBV5-1	ASTRWGAGDEKLF
TRBJ1-3	TRBV2	ASSDGISGNTIY
TRBJ2-1	TRBV3-1/TRBV3-2	ASSQSGNNEQF
TRBJ1-1	TRBV5-1	ASSLTGVGTEAF
TRBJ2-7	TRBV2	ASSEASGVTYEQY
TRBJ2-5	TRBV28	ASSPSGIQETQY
TRBJ1-5	TRBV12-5	ASGLSGSNQPQH
TRBJ1-4	TRBV4-1	ASSPIAEKLF
TRBJ2-3	TRBV6-5	ASSYSRQGADTQY
TRBJ1-2	TRBV11-2	ASSLGEANYGYT
TRBJ2-1	TRBV3-1/TRBV3-2	ASSQAAASNEQF
TRBJ2-4	TRBV3-1/TRBV3-2	ASSQEGAGNIQY
TRBJ2-7	TRBV2	ASVLSGSSYEQY
TRBJ1-1	TRBV12-3/TRBV12-4	ASSHTGGTEAF
TRBJ2-7	TRBV29-1	SVSRVTSGSSYEQY
TRBJ2-3	TRBV27	ASSLFSGDPGDTQY
TRBJ2-1	TRBV30	AWRTPPGQSEQF
TRBJ1-2	TRBV7-9	ASSLARERYGYT
TRBJ1-2	TRBV7-2	ASAGQKKDGYT
TRBJ1-5	TRBV30	AWSVGTLNQPQH